These T cell receptor beta chains were read from a single sample in a study of spatial heterogeneity in lung cancer. A single record per CDR3 protein comes from TCRdb applying MiXCR to the 5' RACE reads. The repertoire holds roughly 3,000 distinct CDR3 sequences, with roughly 6% as singletons. The sequencing used lung tumor tissue, collected at surgery. The receptors here all came from a male donor with early-stage non-small cell lung cancer. The CDR3 runs from the conserved cysteine through the conserved F or W. A D gene is named only where the DNA matches it firmly. Some rows have no size entry. The others give once, few or many, or a class for an expanded clone.

V gene	J gene	CDR3 length	D gene	clone size	CDR3 protein	CDR3 DNA
TRBV6-5	TRBJ1-1	15	NA	many	CASSYMGARITEAFF	TGTGCCAGCAGTTACATGGGGGCGCGGATCACTGAAGCTTTCTTT
TRBV7-2	TRBJ2-3	12	NA	medium-sized	CASSSYTDTQYF	TGTGCCAGCAGCTCCTACACAGATACGCAGTATTTT
TRBV20-1	TRBJ2-5	10	NA	medium-sized	CSARAETQYF	TGCAGTGCTAGGGCAGAGACCCAGTACTTC
TRBV24-1	TRBJ2-7	15	NA	few	CATSDPLTSSYEQYF	TGTGCCACCAGTGATCCCCTGACTAGCTCCTACGAGCAGTACTTC
TRBV18	TRBJ2-7	14	NA	medium-sized	CASSRNREGNEQYF	TGTGCCAGCTCACGGAACAGGGAGGGGAACGAGCAGTACTTC
TRBV28	TRBJ1-2	15	TRBD1	medium-sized	CASSRTRTGEAGYTF	TGTGCCAGCAGTCGGACCAGGACAGGGGAAGCAGGCTACACCTTC
TRBV20-1	TRBJ2-5	12	NA	medium-sized	CSATMNPETQYF	TGCAGTGCCACCATGAACCCAGAGACCCAGTACTTC
TRBV20-1	TRBJ2-3	14	TRBD2	NA	CSASSSGNTDTQYF	TGCAGTGCTAGCTCTAGCGGAAACACAGATACGCAGTATTTT
TRBV7-2	TRBJ1-6	15	NA	NA	CASSLERQTNSPLHF	TGTGCCAGCAGCTTAGAGAGGCAGACAAATTCACCCCTCCACTTT
TRBV6-2/TRBV6-3	TRBJ1-2	16	NA	medium-sized	CASSYSADGLAYGYTF	TGTGCCAGCAGTTACTCCGCGGACGGTTTGGCATATGGCTACACCTTC
TRBV12-3/TRBV12-4	TRBJ1-2	12	NA	medium-sized	CASGPHRYGYTF	TGTGCCAGCGGCCCTCACCGCTATGGCTACACCTTC